The entry below describes one T cell receptor beta chain. This specimen comes from a study of blood T cell repertoires in COVID-19. Across the study: The study drew acute and convalescent COVID-19 samples from the United States, Italy and Spain. Sample material is recorded as cDNA or gDNA derived from T cells, B-cell-depleted T cells, or PBMCs.

The CDR3 length is 13 residues. The V segment lost 4 bases and the J segment 4 bases; nucleotides outside the gene matches: 1. The germline V gene encodes CDR1 LNHDA and CDR2 SQIVND (reference sequence). In the original analysis: Amplification of reference gene primers provided the estimated nucleated cell counts. Sequencing used immunoSEQ multiplex PCR; TCRdb keeps in-frame clones, though not all of them. The DNA gave D and trimming, while V, J and clone size come from that table. The sample contains roughly 72,000 clones, about nine tenths of which appear only once. The receptor's source is a human donor in a cohort sampled during active COVID-19. The rearrangement uses TRBV19 and TRBJ2-5; the match to TRBD1 covers 9 bases. Sample: peripheral blood. In DNA form, the CDR3 reads TGTGCCAGTAGTAGACAGGGGGGAGAGACCCAGTACTTC. Translation: CASSRQGGETQYF. Full variable domain (missing parts from reference TRBV19 and TRBJ2-5): DGGITQSPKYLFRKEGQNVTLSCEQNLNHDAMYWYRQDPGQGLRLIYYSQIVNDFQKGDIAEGYSVSREKKESFPLTVTSAQKNPTAFYLCASSRQGGETQYFGPGTRLLVL.